The clone carrying this T cell receptor beta chain showed up many times. Investigators amplified TCR beta CDR3 regions from RNA transcripts. First-round RT-PCR relied on HTBI primers, and a second-round multiplex PCR came next. TCRdb processed the multiplex PCR reads anew with MiXCR; each CDR3 protein has one entry. The repertoire has about 660,000 distinct CDR3 sequences, more than 40% of them found once; the top ten carry over 2.5%. V lost 1 base, J lost 0 bases, and 10 bases lay in between. In germline, CDR1 is MNHNS, CDR2 SASEGT. The CDR3 is 15 amino acids. This entry comes from a study of Graves' ophthalmopathy and Graves' hyperthyroidism. With a duration under 3 months, ophthalmopathy in the donors showed moderate-to-severe activity, CAS ≥3 and NOSPECS ≥4. Symptoms, serum thyroxine and TRAb, thyroid ultrasound, and orbital computed tomography formed the diagnostic basis.

The gene calls are TRBV6-1 and TRBJ2-7; D uncertain. This sequence originates from an adult man with Graves' ophthalmopathy. The sequencing input was peripheral blood. The CDR3 bases are TGTGCCAGCAGTGAAGGCAGTCCCCTCTCCTACGAGCAGTACTTC. This sequence encodes CASSEGSPLSYEQYF.